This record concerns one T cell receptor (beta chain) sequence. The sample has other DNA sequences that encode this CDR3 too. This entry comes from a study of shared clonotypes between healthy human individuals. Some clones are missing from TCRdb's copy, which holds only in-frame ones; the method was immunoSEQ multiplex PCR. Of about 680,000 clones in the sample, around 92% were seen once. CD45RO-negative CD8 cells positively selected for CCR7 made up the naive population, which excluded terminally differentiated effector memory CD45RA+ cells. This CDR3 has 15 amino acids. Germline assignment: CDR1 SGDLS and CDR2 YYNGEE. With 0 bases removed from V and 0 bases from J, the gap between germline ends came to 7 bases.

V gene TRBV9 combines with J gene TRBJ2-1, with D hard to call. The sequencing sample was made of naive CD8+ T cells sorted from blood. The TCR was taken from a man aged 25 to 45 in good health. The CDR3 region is CASSVGASSYNEQFF. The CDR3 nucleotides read TGTGCCAGCAGCGTAGGAGCGTCCTCCTACAATGAGCAGTTCTTC.